Described below is a single T cell receptor (beta chain) sequence and its context. Its antigen is still unknown. The sample is drawn from a study of radiotherapy plus CTLA-4 blockade in lung cancer. Points from the study as a whole: After radiotherapy and ipilimumab, tumor-derived clones expanded in peripheral blood.

Sequencing used immunoSEQ multiplex PCR; TCRdb keeps in-frame clones, though not all of them. The sample records fewer than 65,000 clones, approximately 80% being singletons. The sequence derives from a human donor with non-small cell lung cancer whose response to radiotherapy plus ipilimumab could not be evaluated. Sample: peripheral blood, taken from a patient treated with radiotherapy plus ipilimumab.

The DNA for the CDR3 is TGCAGCGTTGATGCGGGACAGAACCTCTATGGCTACACCTTC. This sequence encodes CSVDAGQNLYGYTF. J is TRBJ1-2 and V is TRBV29-1; the match to TRBD1 covers 7 bases. The CDR3 has 14 amino acids. Germline CDR1 is SQVTM and CDR2 is ANQGSEA. The V and J ends lost 3 bases and 4 bases, in that order; junction bases with no gene match: 8.